These 8 T cell receptor beta chains were all obtained from the same sample, sequenced in a study of shared clonotypes between healthy human individuals. Profiling relied on immunoSEQ multiplex PCR, and the TCRdb table lists in-frame clones only, not all of them. The sample holds approximately 620,000 clones, around 97% seen once. The source material was naive CD4+ T cells sorted from blood. Specified subset: CD45RA+ positively selected. These receptors originate from a woman younger than 45 in good health.

This chain links TRBV27 with TRBJ2-7; 13 positions match TRBD2. The CDR3 spans 14 residues. The V gene end was trimmed by 6 bases and the J gene end by 13 bases; junction bases not matched to a gene: 12. CDR1 is MNHEY and CDR2 is SMNVEV in the germline V gene (reference sequence). CDR3 in amino acids: CASSPFPGLAGPYF. For the CDR3, the DNA is TGTGCCAGCAGCCCCTTCCCGGGACTAGCGGGACCATACTTC.

The rearrangement joins TRBV6-1 to TRBJ1-4; D not certain. The V gene lost 2 bases and the J gene lost 8 bases, with 12 bases spanning the gap. Germline CDR1 reads MNHNS; CDR2 reads SASEGT. This CDR3 comprises 14 residues. CDR3 protein: CASSELGIGEKLFF. The CDR3 bases are TGTGCCAGCAGTGAATTAGGGATTGGCGAAAAACTGTTTTTT.

The genes are TRBV6-6 and TRBJ1-5; TRBD1 matches 11 bases. Germline V gene data show CDR1 as MNHNY and CDR2 as SVGAGI (reference sequence). This CDR3 region has 15 residues. After removal of 4 bases from V and 6 bases from J, the junction contained 5 bases not matched to a gene. CDR3 in amino acids: CASSWGQGGSQPQHF. The DNA of the CDR3 is TGTGCCAGCAGTTGGGGACAGGGGGGAAGTCAGCCCCAGCATTTT.

This chain links TRBV28 with TRBJ1-5, with TRBD1 matching 9 bases. V shed 5 bases and J 6 bases; nucleotides not matched to a gene: 14. CDR1 and CDR2 (germline): MDHEN, SYDVKM. This CDR3 has 17 residues. DNA of the CDR3: TGTGCCAGCAGTCCCTACCCTACAGGGGGCGTGGTTCAGCCCCAGCATTTT. The encoded protein is CASSPYPTGGVVQPQHF. Variable domain in full (rest from reference TRBV28 and TRBJ1-5): DVKVTQSSRYLVKRTGEKVFLECVQDMDHENMFWYRQDPGLGLRLIYFSYDVKMKEKGDIPEGYSVSREKKERFSLILESASTNQTSMYLCASSPYPTGGVVQPQHFGDGTRLSIL.

The CDR3 DNA reads TGTGCCAGCAGCGTAGCAGGGACAGGGAGCACAGATACGCAGTATTTT. Translation: CASSVAGTGSTDTQYF. The chain joins TRBV9 to TRBJ2-3; 9 nucleotides line up with TRBD1. This CDR3 has 16 amino acids. V was clipped by 0 bases and J by 0 bases; unmatched bases: 2. From germline, CDR1 is SGDLS and CDR2 YYNGEE.

The chain combines TRBV18 with TRBJ2-3; 11 nucleotides match TRBD2. Germline CDR1 and CDR2: KGHSH and LQKENI. The CDR3 is 17 residues long. Unmatched junction bases numbered 6, after V lost 0 bases and J lost 4 bases. The CDR3 spells CASSPPGGLADPDTQYF. CDR3 coding DNA: TGTGCCAGCTCACCACCCGGGGGACTAGCGGACCCAGATACGCAGTATTTT.

The chain recombines TRBV28 with TRBJ1-1; 12 nucleotides line up with TRBD1. Looked up from germline, CDR1 is MDHEN and CDR2 is SYDVKM. The CDR3 has 19 residues. After removal of 6 bases from V and 6 bases from J, the junction contained 20 bases not matched to a gene. In nucleotides, the CDR3 is TGTGCCAGCAGCCTTACCAGAGGTTCCGGGACAGGGGGCGTCGCTGAAGCTTTCTTT. It specifies CASSLTRGSGTGGVAEAFF. Supplemented by reference TRBV28 and TRBJ1-1, the full variable domain reads DVKVTQSSRYLVKRTGEKVFLECVQDMDHENMFWYRQDPGLGLRLIYFSYDVKMKEKGDIPEGYSVSREKKERFSLILESASTNQTSMYLCASSLTRGSGTGGVAEAFFGQGTRLTVV.

This chain links TRBV29-1 with TRBJ2-5; possible D gene TRBD1, 5 bases. The germline V and J ends were trimmed by 0 bases and 5 bases, with 16 bases remaining between them. Per germline, CDR1 SQVTM and CDR2 ANQGSEA. This CDR3 is 15 amino acids long. In DNA form, the CDR3 reads TGCAGCGTTGAAGATCTCGGACATACTCGGGAGACCCAGTACTTC. It is translated as CSVEDLGHTRETQYF.